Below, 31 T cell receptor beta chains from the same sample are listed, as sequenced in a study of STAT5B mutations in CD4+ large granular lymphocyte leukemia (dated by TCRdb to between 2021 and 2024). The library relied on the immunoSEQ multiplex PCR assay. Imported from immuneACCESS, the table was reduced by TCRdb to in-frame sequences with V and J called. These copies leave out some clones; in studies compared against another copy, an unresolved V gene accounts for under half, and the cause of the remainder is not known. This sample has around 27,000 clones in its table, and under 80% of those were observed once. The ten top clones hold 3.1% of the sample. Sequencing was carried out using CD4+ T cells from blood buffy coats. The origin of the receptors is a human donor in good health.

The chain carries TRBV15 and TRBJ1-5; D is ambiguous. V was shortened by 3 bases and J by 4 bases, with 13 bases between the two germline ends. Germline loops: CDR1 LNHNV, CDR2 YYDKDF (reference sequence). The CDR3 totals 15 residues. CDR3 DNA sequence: TGTGCCACCAGCAGGGGAGGGCGGAGAAATCAGCCCCAGCATTTT. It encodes CATSRGGRRNQPQHF. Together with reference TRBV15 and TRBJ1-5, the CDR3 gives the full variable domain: DAMVIQNPRYQVTQFGKPVTLSCSQTLNHNVMYWYQQKSSQAPKLLFHYYDKDFNNEADTPDNFQSRRPNTSFCFLDIRSPGLGDTAMYLCATSRGGRRNQPQHFGDGTRLSIL.

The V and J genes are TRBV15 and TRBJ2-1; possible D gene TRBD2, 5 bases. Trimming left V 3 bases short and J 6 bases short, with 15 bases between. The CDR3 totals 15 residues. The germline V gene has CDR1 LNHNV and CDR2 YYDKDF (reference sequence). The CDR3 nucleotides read TGTGCCACCAGCAGGGACTTCTCCGTTCTCAATGAGCAGTTCTTC. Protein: CATSRDFSVLNEQFF.

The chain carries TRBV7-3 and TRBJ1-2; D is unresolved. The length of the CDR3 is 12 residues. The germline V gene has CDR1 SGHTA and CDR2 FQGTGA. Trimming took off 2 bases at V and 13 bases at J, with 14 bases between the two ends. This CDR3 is CASSLLGPDPTF. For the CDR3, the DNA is TGTGCCAGCAGCTTATTAGGCCCGGACCCCACCTTC. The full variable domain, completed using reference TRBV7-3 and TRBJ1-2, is GAGVSQTPSNKVTEKGKYVELRCDPISGHTALYWYRQSLGQGPEFLIYFQGTGAADDSGLPNDRFFAVRPEGSVSTLKIQRTERGDSAVYLCASSLLGPDPTFGSGTRLTVV.

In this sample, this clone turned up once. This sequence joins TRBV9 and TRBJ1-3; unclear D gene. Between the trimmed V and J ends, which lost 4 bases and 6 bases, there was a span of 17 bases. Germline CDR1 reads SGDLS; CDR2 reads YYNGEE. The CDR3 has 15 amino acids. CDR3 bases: TGTGCCAGCAGCCCCGGGGTTACGGGTGCAAACACCATATATTTT. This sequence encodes CASSPGVTGANTIYF.

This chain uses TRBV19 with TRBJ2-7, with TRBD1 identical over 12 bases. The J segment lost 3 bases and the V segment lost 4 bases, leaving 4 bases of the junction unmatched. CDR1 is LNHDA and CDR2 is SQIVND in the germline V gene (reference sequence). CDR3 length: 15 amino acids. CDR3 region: CASSRDRGPNYEQYF. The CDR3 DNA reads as TGTGCCAGTAGTAGGGACAGGGGGCCAAACTACGAGCAGTACTTC.

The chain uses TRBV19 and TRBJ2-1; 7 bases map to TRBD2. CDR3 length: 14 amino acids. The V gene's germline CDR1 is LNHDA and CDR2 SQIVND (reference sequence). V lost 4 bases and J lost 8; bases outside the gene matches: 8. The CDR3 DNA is TGTGCCAGTAGTACGGGACTAAATAGCCATGAGCAGTTCTTC. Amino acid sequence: CASSTGLNSHEQFF.

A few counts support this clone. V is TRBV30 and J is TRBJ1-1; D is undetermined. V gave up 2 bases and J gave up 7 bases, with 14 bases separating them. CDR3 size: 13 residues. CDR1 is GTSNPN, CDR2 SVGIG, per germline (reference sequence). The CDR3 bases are TGTGCCTGGAGTCGGACCGGTTCTGGTGAAGCTTTCTTT. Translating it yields CAWSRTGSGEAFF.

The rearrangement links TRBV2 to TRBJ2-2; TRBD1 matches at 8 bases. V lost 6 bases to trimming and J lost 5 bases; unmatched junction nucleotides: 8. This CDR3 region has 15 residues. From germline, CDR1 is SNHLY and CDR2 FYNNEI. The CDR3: CASRLGQGRTGELFF. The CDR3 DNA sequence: TGTGCCAGCAGGCTTGGACAGGGACGAACCGGGGAGCTGTTTTTT. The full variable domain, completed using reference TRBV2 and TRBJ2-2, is EPEVTQTPSHQVTQMGQEVILRCVPISNHLYFYWYRQILGQKVEFLVSFYNNEISEKSEIFDDQFSVERPDGSNFTLKIRSTKLEDSAMYFCASRLGQGRTGELFFGEGSRLTVL.

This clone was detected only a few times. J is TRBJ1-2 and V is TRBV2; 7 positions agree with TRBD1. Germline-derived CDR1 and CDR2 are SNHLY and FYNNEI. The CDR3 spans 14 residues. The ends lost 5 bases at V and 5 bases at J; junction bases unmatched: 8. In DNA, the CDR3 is TGTGCCAGCAGTTCACGCAGGGGGTCTTATGGCTACACCTTC. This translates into CASSSRRGSYGYTF.

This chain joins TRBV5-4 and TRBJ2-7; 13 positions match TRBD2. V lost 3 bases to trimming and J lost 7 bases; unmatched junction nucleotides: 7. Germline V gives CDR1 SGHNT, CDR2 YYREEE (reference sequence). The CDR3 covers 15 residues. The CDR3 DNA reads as TGTGCCAGCAGCTCGACTAGCGGGAGGTCAGGAGAGCAGTACTTC. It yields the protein CASSSTSGRSGEQYF.

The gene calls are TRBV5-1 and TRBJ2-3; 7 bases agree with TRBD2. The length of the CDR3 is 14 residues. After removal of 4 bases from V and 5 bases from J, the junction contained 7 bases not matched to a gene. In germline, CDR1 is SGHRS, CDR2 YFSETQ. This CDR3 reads CASSPGTTGDTQYF. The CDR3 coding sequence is TGCGCCAGCAGCCCCGGGACTACCGGAGATACGCAGTATTTT.

The CDR3 DNA reads TGTGCCAGCAGCTTAGCTGTTTGGGGAGGGATCTACAATGAGCAGTTCTTC. Its translation: CASSLAVWGGIYNEQFF. This chain uses TRBV11-2 with TRBJ2-1, with TRBD2 identical over 7 bases. The junction had 9 bases not matched to a gene; V was cut back by 1 base and J by 3 bases. Germline values: CDR1 SGHAT, CDR2 FQNNGV. CDR3 length: 17 residues. Full variable domain (rest looked up from reference TRBV11-2 and TRBJ2-1): EAGVAQSPRYKIIEKRQSVAFWCNPISGHATLYWYQQILGQGPKLLIQFQNNGVVDDSQLPKDRFSAERLKGVDSTLKIQPAKLEDSAVYLCASSLAVWGGIYNEQFFGPGTRLTVL.

The DNA for the CDR3 is TGTGCCAGTAGTATATCTTTGGCGGACTATGGCTACACCTTC. Translated: CASSISLADYGYTF. The gene calls are TRBV19 and TRBJ1-2; D call uncertain. The CDR3 spans 14 residues. CDR1 and CDR2 from the germline V gene are LNHDA and SQIVND (reference sequence). V was shortened by 2 bases and J by 3 bases, with 10 bases between the two germline ends.

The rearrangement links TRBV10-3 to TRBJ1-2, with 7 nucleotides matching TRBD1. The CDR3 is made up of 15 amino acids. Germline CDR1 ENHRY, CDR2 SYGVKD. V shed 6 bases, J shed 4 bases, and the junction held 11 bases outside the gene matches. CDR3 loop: CAIRSDTGTVYGYTF. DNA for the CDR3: TGTGCCATCAGATCTGATACCGGGACAGTCTATGGCTACACCTTC.

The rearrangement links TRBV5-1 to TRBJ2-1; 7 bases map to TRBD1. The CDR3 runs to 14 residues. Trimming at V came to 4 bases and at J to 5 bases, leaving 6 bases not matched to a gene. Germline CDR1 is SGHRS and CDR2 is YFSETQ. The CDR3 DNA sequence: TGCGCCAGCAGCCCGGAACAGGGGCACAATGAGCAGTTCTTC. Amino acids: CASSPEQGHNEQFF.

This CDR3 reads CASSPWLGLAGGPGGYEQYF. For the CDR3, the DNA is TGTGCCAGCAGTCCGTGGCTCGGACTAGCGGGAGGGCCTGGAGGCTACGAGCAGTACTTC. V and J are TRBV2 and TRBJ2-7; 15 bases map to TRBD2. CDR1 SNHLY and CDR2 FYNNEI come from the germline V gene. Trimming removed 5 bases from V and 3 bases from J; junction bases left unmatched: 17. This CDR3 region has 20 residues.

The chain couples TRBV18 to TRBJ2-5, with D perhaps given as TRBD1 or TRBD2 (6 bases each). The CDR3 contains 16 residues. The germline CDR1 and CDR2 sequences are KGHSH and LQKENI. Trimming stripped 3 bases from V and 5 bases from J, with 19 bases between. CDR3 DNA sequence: TGTGCCAGCTCACCGGTTACGGGGGCCGGTGGGGAGACCCAGTACTTC. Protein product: CASSPVTGAGGETQYF.

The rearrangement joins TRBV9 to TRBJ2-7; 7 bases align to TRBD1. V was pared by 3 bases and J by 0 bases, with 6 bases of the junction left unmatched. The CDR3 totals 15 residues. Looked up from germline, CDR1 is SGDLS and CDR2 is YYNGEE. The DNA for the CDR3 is TGTGCCAGCAGCGGAAGGGACAGAAGCTCCTACGAGCAGTACTTC. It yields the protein CASSGRDRSSYEQYF.

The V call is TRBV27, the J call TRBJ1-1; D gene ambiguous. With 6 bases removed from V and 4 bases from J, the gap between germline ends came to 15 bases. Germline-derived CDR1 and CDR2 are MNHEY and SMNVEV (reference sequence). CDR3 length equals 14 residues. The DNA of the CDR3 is TGTGCCAGCAGATCCGATCGACGGAGCACTGAAGCTTTCTTT. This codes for CASRSDRRSTEAFF.

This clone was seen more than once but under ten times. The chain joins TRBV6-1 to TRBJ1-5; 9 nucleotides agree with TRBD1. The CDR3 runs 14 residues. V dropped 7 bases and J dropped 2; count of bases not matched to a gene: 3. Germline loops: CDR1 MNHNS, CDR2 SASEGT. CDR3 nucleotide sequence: TGTGCCAGCACTAGGACAGGGGGCAATCAGCCCCAGCATTTT. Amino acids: CASTRTGGNQPQHF.

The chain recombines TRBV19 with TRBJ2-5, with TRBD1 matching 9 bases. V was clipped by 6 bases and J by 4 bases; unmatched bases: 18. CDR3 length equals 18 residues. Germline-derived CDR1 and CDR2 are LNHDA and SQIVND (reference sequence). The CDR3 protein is CASSLRGQGIAGSETQYF. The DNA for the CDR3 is TGTGCCAGTAGCTTGAGGGGACAGGGAATAGCGGGTTCAGAGACCCAGTACTTC.

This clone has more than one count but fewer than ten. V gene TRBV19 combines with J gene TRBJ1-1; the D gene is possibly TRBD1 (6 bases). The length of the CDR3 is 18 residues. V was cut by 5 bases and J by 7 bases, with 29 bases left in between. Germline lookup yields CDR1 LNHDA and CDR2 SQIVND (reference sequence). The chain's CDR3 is CASSRSLEIVSKDSEAFF. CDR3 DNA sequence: TGTGCCAGTAGTCGCTCCCTCGAGATTGTTAGTAAGGACAGTGAAGCTTTCTTT.

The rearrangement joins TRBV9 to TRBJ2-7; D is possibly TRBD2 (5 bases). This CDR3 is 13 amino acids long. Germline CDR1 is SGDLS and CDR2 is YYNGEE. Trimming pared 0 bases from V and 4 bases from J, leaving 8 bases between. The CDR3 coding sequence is TGTGCCAGCAGCGTAGCTAGGGAGTACGAGCAGTACTTC. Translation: CASSVAREYEQYF.

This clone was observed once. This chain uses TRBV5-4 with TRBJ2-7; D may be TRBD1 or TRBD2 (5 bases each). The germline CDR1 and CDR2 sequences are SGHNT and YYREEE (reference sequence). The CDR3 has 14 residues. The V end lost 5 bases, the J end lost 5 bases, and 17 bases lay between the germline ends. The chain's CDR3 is CASSPGTRGHEQYF. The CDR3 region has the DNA TGTGCCAGCAGTCCCGGGACCCGTGGCCACGAGCAGTACTTC. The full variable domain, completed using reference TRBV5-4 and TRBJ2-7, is ETGVTQSPTHLIKTRGQQVTLRCSSQSGHNTVSWYQQALGQGPQFIFQYYREEENGRGNFPPRFSGLQFPNYSSELNVNALELDDSALYLCASSPGTRGHEQYFGPGTRLTVT.

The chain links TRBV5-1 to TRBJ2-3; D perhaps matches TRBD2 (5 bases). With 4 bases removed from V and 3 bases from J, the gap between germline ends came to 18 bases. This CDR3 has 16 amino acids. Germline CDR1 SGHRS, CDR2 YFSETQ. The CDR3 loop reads CASSPTSGGRTDTQYF. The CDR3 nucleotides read TGCGCCAGCAGCCCCACCTCTGGCGGGCGAACAGATACGCAGTATTTT.

As DNA, the CDR3 is TGTGCCAGCAGTTTAGAGGGAAACTATGGCTACACCTTC. Protein product: CASSLEGNYGYTF. V gene TRBV27 combines with J gene TRBJ1-2; D is ambiguous. The CDR3 spans 13 residues. V was clipped by 2 bases and J by 2 bases, with 6 bases between them. Germline CDR1 is MNHEY and CDR2 is SMNVEV (reference sequence).

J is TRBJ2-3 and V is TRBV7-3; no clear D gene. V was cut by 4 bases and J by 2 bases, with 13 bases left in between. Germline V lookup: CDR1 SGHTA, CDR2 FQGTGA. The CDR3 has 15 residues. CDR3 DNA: TGTGCCAGCAGCTCAACAGCTCTCTACACAGATACGCAGTATTTT. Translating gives CASSSTALYTDTQYF.

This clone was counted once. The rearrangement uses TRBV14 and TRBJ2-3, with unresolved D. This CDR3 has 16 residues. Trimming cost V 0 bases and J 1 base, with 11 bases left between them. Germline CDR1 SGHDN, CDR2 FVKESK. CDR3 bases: TGTGCCAGCAGCCAAGAAAACTTTTGGGGCACAGATACGCAGTATTTT. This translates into CASSQENFWGTDTQYF.

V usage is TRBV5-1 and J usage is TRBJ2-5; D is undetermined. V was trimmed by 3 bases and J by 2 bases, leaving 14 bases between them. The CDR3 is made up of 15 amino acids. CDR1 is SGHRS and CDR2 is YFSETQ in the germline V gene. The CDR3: CASSSDPLRQETQYF. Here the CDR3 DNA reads TGCGCCAGCAGCTCCGACCCCCTGCGTCAAGAGACCCAGTACTTC.

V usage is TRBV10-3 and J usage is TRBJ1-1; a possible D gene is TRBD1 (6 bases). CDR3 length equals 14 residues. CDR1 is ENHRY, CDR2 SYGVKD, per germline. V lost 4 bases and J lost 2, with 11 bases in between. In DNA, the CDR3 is TGTGCCATCAGTGCAGGGGTGACTAACACTGAAGCTTTCTTT. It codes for CAISAGVTNTEAFF.

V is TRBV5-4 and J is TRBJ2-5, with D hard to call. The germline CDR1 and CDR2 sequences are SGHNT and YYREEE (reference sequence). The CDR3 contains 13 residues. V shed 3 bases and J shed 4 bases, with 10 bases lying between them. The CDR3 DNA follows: TGTGCCAGCAGCTCCCCGTCGCGAGAGACCCAGTACTTC. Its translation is CASSSPSRETQYF.